Listed below are T cell receptor beta chains from one sample, sequenced in a study of technical replicates of blood from a handful of donors. Produced via immunoSEQ multiplex PCR; TCRdb's table is partial and in-frame only. Among under 50,000 clones listed, around 96% were seen once. Sequences were obtained from T cells isolated from PBMCs. These receptors were taken from a human donor in good health. The CDR3 runs from the conserved cysteine through the conserved F or W. D genes are given only for firm matches. Clone size is not always given. Where it is, it says once, few, many or a class for expanded clones.

j_call: TRBJ2-7; clone_size: large; d_call: .; v_call: TRBV6-5; cdr3_nt: TGTGCCAGCAGAGGAGGACAGAACTACGAGCAGTACTTC; cdr3_aa: CASRGGQNYEQYF
j_call: TRBJ1-2; clone_size: .; d_call: .; v_call: TRBV7-9; cdr3_nt: TGTGCCAGCAGCGTCGGAGGTGGTGGCTACACCTTC; cdr3_aa: CASSVGGGGYTF
j_call: TRBJ2-3; clone_size: .; d_call: .; v_call: TRBV10-3; cdr3_nt: TGTGCCATCAGCCCCCGGGAAAGAACAGATACGCAGTATTTT; cdr3_aa: CAISPRERTDTQYF
j_call: TRBJ1-5; clone_size: .; d_call: .; v_call: TRBV7-9; cdr3_nt: TGTGCCAGCAGCCATGGACAGAGTAGCAATCAGCCCCAGCATTTT; cdr3_aa: CASSHGQSSNQPQHF
j_call: TRBJ2-7; clone_size: .; d_call: TRBD2; v_call: TRBV7-9; cdr3_nt: TGTGCCAGCAGCTACCCGACTAGCGGGAGTTCCTACGAGCAGTACTTC; cdr3_aa: CASSYPTSGSSYEQYF
j_call: TRBJ2-5; clone_size: once; d_call: .; v_call: TRBV7-2; cdr3_nt: TGTGCCAGCAGCTTATATCAGGGTTGGGAGACCCAGTACTTC; cdr3_aa: CASSLYQGWETQYF
j_call: TRBJ1-5; clone_size: once; d_call: .; v_call: TRBV5-1; cdr3_nt: TGCGCCAGCAGCTTGGACGGCGGGGATTACCAGCCCCAGCATTTT; cdr3_aa: CASSLDGGDYQPQHF
j_call: TRBJ2-7; clone_size: .; d_call: TRBD1; v_call: TRBV11-2; cdr3_nt: TGTGCCAGCAGCAATTTCCGGGACAGGGATTTC; cdr3_aa: CASSNFRDRDF
j_call: TRBJ2-7; clone_size: .; d_call: .; v_call: TRBV4-2; cdr3_nt: TGTGCCAGCAGCCAAGATATGTACATAGGACAGCCCTACGAGCAGTACTTC; cdr3_aa: CASSQDMYIGQPYEQYF
j_call: TRBJ2-4; clone_size: once; d_call: .; v_call: TRBV28; cdr3_nt: TGTGCCAGCAGCCCCCAGGGCCTAGCCAAAAACATTCAGTACTTC; cdr3_aa: CASSPQGLAKNIQYF
j_call: TRBJ1-2; clone_size: .; d_call: .; v_call: TRBV5-6; cdr3_nt: TGTGCCAGCAGATCCCTCGTCGGGGGGGTGGATGGCTACACCTTC; cdr3_aa: CASRSLVGGVDGYTF
j_call: TRBJ2-2; clone_size: .; d_call: TRBD2; v_call: TRBV6-6; cdr3_nt: TGTGCCAGCAGGGGACTAGCGGTTACCGGGGAGCTGTTTTTT; cdr3_aa: CASRGLAVTGELFF
j_call: TRBJ2-2; clone_size: .; d_call: .; v_call: TRBV4-1; cdr3_nt: TGCGCCAGCAGCCAAAAAGGGGCCGGGGAGCTGTTTTTT; cdr3_aa: CASSQKGAGELFF
j_call: TRBJ1-1; clone_size: .; d_call: .; v_call: TRBV6-5; cdr3_nt: TGTGCCAGCAGTTACGGCGGCATGAACACTGAAGCTTTCTTT; cdr3_aa: CASSYGGMNTEAFF
j_call: TRBJ2-7; clone_size: once; d_call: .; v_call: TRBV4-3; cdr3_nt: TGCGCCAGCAGCCAATTTAAACTAGGGTACGAGCAGTACTTC; cdr3_aa: CASSQFKLGYEQYF
j_call: TRBJ2-5; clone_size: once; d_call: .; v_call: TRBV30; cdr3_nt: TGTGCCTGGAGGGTGATAACCCGGGAGACCCAGTACTTC; cdr3_aa: CAWRVITRETQYF